This TCR beta chain was sequenced for a study of blood T cells in healthy people across ages. Study summary: Template switching captured about one barcoded beta molecule per two T cells. Whole-study results and caveats: Comparison with aged donors showed that long-lived donors had more naive CD4+ cells and higher diversity. Age advanced and TCR beta diversity per million T cells fell, roughly linearly.

With a J-beta primer mix and a sample-barcoded 5' primer, a second PCR ran 7 to 11 cycles. TCRdb fed the 5' RACE reads into MiXCR, producing one record per CDR3 protein. The sample holds about 700,000 distinct CDR3 sequences; around 32% are singletons and the top ten take 15%. There are many counts of this clonotype. No antigen is known for it. The CDR3 totals 15 residues. Trimming cost V 0 bases and J 2 bases, with 8 bases left between them. Germline values: CDR1 SGHDN, CDR2 FVKESK. Donation came from healthy Caucasian individuals in Russia who were aged roughly 6 to 95. This chain joins TRBV14 and TRBJ2-1; D is ambiguous. The TCR comes from a woman aged 80 or over in good health. Sequenced material: blood. The CDR3 loop reads CASSQEESPYNEQFF. The DNA of the CDR3 is TGTGCCAGCAGCCAAGAAGAGAGCCCCTACAATGAGCAGTTCTTC.